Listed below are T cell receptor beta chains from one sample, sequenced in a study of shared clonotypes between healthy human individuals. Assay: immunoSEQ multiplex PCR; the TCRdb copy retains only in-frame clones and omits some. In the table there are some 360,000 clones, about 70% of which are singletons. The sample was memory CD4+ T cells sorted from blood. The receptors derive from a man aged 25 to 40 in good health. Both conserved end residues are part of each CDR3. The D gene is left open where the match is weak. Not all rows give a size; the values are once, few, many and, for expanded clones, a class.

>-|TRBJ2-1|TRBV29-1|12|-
CSVTPGVNEQFF
TGCAGCGTGACCCCGGGGGTCAATGAGCAGTTCTTC
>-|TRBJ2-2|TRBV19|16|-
CASIALDKMNTGELFF
TGTGCCAGTATCGCGTTGGACAAGATGAACACCGGGGAGCTGTTTTTT
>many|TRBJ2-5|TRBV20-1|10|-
CSANRGTQYF
TGCAGTGCTAACCGGGGGACCCAGTACTTC
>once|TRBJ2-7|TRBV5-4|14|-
CASSIDSSSYEQYF
TGTGCCAGCAGCATCGACTCAAGCTCCTACGAGCAGTACTTC
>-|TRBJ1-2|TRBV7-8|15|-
CASSLGGSNSYGYTF
TGTGCCAGCAGCTTAGGGGGGTCCAATTCCTATGGCTACACCTTC
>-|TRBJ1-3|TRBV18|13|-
CASSPQGGNTIYF
TGTGCCAGCTCACCACAGGGTGGAAACACCATATATTTT
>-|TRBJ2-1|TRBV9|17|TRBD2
CASSVEASGRAYNEQFF
TGTGCCAGCAGCGTAGAGGCTAGCGGGAGGGCCTACAATGAGCAGTTCTTC
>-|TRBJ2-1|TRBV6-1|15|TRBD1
CASSEGFAGGGEQFF
TGTGCCAGCAGTGAAGGATTTGCAGGGGGCGGTGAGCAGTTCTTC
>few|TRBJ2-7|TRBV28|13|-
CATSPGQSYEQYF
TGTGCCACGTCCCCCGGACAGTCCTACGAGCAGTACTTC
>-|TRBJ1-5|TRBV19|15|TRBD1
CASSARTGGSQPQHF
TGTGCCAGTAGTGCGAGGACAGGGGGAAGTCAGCCCCAGCATTTT
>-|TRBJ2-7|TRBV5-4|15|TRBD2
CASSLELAGTYEQYF
TGTGCCAGCAGCTTGGAGTTAGCGGGAACCTACGAGCAGTACTTC
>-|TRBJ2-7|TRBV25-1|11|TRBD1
CASSHTGVQYF
TGTGCCAGCAGTCACACAGGGGTGCAGTACTTC
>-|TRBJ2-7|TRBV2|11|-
CASRGEYEQYF
TGTGCCAGCAGGGGGGAATACGAGCAGTACTTC
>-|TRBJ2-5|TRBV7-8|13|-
CASSLRQGETQYF
TGTGCCAGCAGCTTAAGGCAGGGAGAGACCCAGTACTTC
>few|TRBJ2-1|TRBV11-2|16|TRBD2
CASSWTSGRGNNEQFF
TGTGCCAGCAGCTGGACTAGCGGGAGGGGAAACAATGAGCAGTTCTTC
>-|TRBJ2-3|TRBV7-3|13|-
CASSPTSYDTQYF
TGTGCCAGCAGCCCTACTAGTTACGATACGCAGTATTTT
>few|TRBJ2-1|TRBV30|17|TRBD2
CAWSVGLAGGPYNEQFF
TGTGCCTGGAGTGTCGGGCTAGCGGGAGGGCCCTACAATGAGCAGTTCTTC
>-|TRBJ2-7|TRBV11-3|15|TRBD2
CASSLGARGDYEQYF
TGTGCCAGCAGCTTAGGAGCCCGGGGGGACTACGAGCAGTACTTC
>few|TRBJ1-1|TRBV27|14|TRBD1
CASSHSGRDREAFF
TGTGCCAGCAGTCATTCAGGCCGGGACAGGGAAGCTTTCTTT
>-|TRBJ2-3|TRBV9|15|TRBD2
CASSATSGNTDTQYF
TGTGCCAGCAGCGCCACTAGCGGGAACACAGATACGCAGTATTTT